This T cell receptor (beta chain) was observed in a study of PD-1 blockade in classical Hodgkin lymphoma. Study as a whole: It was nivolumab at 3 mg/kg, given intravenously every 2 weeks, that patients received.

Brentuximab vedotin exposure varied among the patients, all of whom had relapsed after autologous stem cell transplantation. Progressive disease, partial response or complete response was each patient's best response. Germline CDR1 reads ENHRY; CDR2 reads SYGVKD. V dropped 5 bases and J dropped 0 bases, with 10 bases sitting between them. The CDR3 runs to 14 residues. Study-wide results and caveats: Relapsed/refractory patients reportedly had lower baseline diversity than newly diagnosed patients.

Clones were read by immunoSEQ multiplex PCR, and TCRdb kept only the in-frame ones, dropping some. The top ten clones hold about 9.4% of a sample with 9,000 to 13,000 clones, 60% to 80% of them seen once. This clone was detected once. Its antigen remains unknown. The sample was peripheral blood mononuclear cells (PBMCs), taken at baseline. This chain joins TRBV10-3 and TRBJ1-2; no firm D call. The TCR sequence derives from a human donor with classical Hodgkin lymphoma. The CDR3 sequence: CAISPHGANYGYTF. In DNA, the CDR3 is TGTGCCATCAGTCCTCACGGAGCTAACTATGGCTACACCTTC.